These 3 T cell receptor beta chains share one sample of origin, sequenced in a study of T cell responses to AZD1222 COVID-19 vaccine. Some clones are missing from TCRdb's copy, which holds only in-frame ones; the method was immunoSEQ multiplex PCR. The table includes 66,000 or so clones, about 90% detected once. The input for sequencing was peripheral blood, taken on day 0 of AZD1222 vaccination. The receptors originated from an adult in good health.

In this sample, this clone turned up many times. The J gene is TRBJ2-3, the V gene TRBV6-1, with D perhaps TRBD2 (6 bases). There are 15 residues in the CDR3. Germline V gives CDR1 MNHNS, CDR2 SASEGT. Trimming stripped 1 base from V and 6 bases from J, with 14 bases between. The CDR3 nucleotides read TGTGCCAGCAGTGAAGGGGCGGGAACGACGGATACGCAGTATTTT. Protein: CASSEGAGTTDTQYF.

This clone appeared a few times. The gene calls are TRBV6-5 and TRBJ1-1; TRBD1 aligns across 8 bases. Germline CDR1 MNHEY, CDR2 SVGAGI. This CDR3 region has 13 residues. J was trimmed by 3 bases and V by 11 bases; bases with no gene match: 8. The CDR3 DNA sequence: TGTGCCCTTGACAGGGGAACTGACACTGAAGCTTTCTTT. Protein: CALDRGTDTEAFF.

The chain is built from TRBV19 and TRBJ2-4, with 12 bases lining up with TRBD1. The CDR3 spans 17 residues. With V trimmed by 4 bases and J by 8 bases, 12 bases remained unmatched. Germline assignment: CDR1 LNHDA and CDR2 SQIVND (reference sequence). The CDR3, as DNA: TGTGCCAGTAGTAGGGGGACAGGGGGCGGCTCAGGTGACATTCAGTACTTC. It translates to CASSRGTGGGSGDIQYF.